This is a list of T cell receptor beta chains from one sample in a study of long-term antiretroviral therapy in people with HIV. Sequencing used immunoSEQ multiplex PCR; TCRdb keeps in-frame clones, though not all of them. The sample carries approximately 17,000 clones, approximately 91% recorded once. The sample consisted of unsorted PBMCs, taken 0.6 years after starting antiretroviral therapy. These TCRs come from a woman aged 40-49 years with HIV. The CDR3 runs from the conserved cysteine through the conserved F or W. The D gene is left open where the match is weak. Clone size is given for some rows only: seen once, a few or many times, or a class if the clone is expanded.

V gene: TRBV18
D gene: TRBD2
clone size: NA
J gene: TRBJ2-1
CDR3 DNA: TGTGCCAGCTCACCAACGACTAGCGGGGATAGTGAGCAGTTCTTC
CDR3 protein: CASSPTTSGDSEQFF

V gene: TRBV6-6
D gene: TRBD1
clone size: NA
J gene: TRBJ1-1
CDR3 DNA: TGTGCCAGCAGACCGACCCAGGGGGCCTTGGCTTTCTTT
CDR3 protein: CASRPTQGALAFF

V gene: TRBV5-6
D gene: TRBD1
clone size: NA
J gene: TRBJ2-7
CDR3 DNA: TGTGCCAGCAGCATAGACAGGGGAAGGGAGCAGTACTTC
CDR3 protein: CASSIDRGREQYF

V gene: TRBV18
D gene: TRBD1
clone size: NA
J gene: TRBJ1-2
CDR3 DNA: TGTGCCAGCTCACCACCGGGACAGGGGAACTATGGCTACACCTTC
CDR3 protein: CASSPPGQGNYGYTF

V gene: TRBV7-9
D gene: TRBD1
clone size: NA
J gene: TRBJ1-6
CDR3 DNA: TGTGCCAGCAGCTTAGTACCCTCGGACAGGGTAAATTCACCCCTCCACTTT
CDR3 protein: CASSLVPSDRVNSPLHF

V gene: TRBV7-6
D gene: TRBD1
clone size: NA
J gene: TRBJ2-3
CDR3 DNA: TGTGCCAGCAGCAGACGTAACACAGGACAGGGTGACACAGATACGCAGTATTTT
CDR3 protein: CASSRRNTGQGDTDTQYF

V gene: TRBV4-2
D gene: NA
clone size: NA
J gene: TRBJ1-1
CDR3 DNA: TGTGCCAGCAGCCCCGGCCGTCGGAACACTGAAGCTTTCTTT
CDR3 protein: CASSPGRRNTEAFF

V gene: TRBV30
D gene: NA
clone size: NA
J gene: TRBJ1-1
CDR3 DNA: TGTGCCTGGAGTCGTGGGGGGCCAACTGAAGCTTTCTTT
CDR3 protein: CAWSRGGPTEAFF

V gene: TRBV6-1
D gene: NA
clone size: NA
J gene: TRBJ1-3
CDR3 DNA: TGTGCCAGCAGTGAAGCGTACGGAGGGGCCACTGGAAACACCATATATTTT
CDR3 protein: CASSEAYGGATGNTIYF

V gene: TRBV9
D gene: TRBD2
clone size: NA
J gene: TRBJ2-1
CDR3 DNA: TGTGCCAGCAGCGGCGGACTAGCGTGGGATGAGCAGTTCTTC
CDR3 protein: CASSGGLAWDEQFF

V gene: TRBV7-2
D gene: NA
clone size: NA
J gene: TRBJ1-5
CDR3 DNA: TGTGCCAGCAGTCTAAACGACGGAATAAACCAGCATTTT
CDR3 protein: CASSLNDGINQHF

V gene: TRBV19
D gene: NA
clone size: once
J gene: TRBJ1-6
CDR3 DNA: TGTGCCAGTAGACGACCGGGGGGAGCGGAATCCTATAATTCACCCCTCCACTTT
CDR3 protein: CASRRPGGAESYNSPLHF

V gene: TRBV5-6
D gene: NA
clone size: NA
J gene: TRBJ1-1
CDR3 DNA: TGTGCCAGCAGCTTGGGGAATGGGAACACTGAAGCTTTCTTT
CDR3 protein: CASSLGNGNTEAFF

V gene: TRBV20-1
D gene: NA
clone size: NA
J gene: TRBJ2-3
CDR3 DNA: TGCAGTGGATCTAGCACAGATACGCAGTATTTT
CDR3 protein: CSGSSTDTQYF

V gene: TRBV9
D gene: NA
clone size: few
J gene: TRBJ2-7
CDR3 DNA: TGTGCCAGCAGCGTAGCCGTTGGCAACTACGAGCAGTACTTC
CDR3 protein: CASSVAVGNYEQYF

V gene: TRBV13
D gene: NA
clone size: NA
J gene: TRBJ1-1
CDR3 DNA: TGTGCCAGCAGCTTTACCATTGACACTGAAGCTTTCTTT
CDR3 protein: CASSFTIDTEAFF

V gene: TRBV5-1
D gene: NA
clone size: NA
J gene: TRBJ1-6
CDR3 DNA: TGCGCCAGCAGCTTGGCTGGGGAGAATTCACCCCTCCACTTT
CDR3 protein: CASSLAGENSPLHF

V gene: TRBV18
D gene: NA
clone size: once
J gene: TRBJ1-4
CDR3 DNA: TGTGCCAGCTCACCACTTCTCGCACGGTCTACTGAAAAACTGTTTTTT
CDR3 protein: CASSPLLARSTEKLFF

V gene: TRBV4-3
D gene: NA
clone size: NA
J gene: TRBJ2-2
CDR3 DNA: TGCGCCAGCAGCCCTGAAGCAGGGGGGTTGAACACCGGGGAGCTGTTTTTT
CDR3 protein: CASSPEAGGLNTGELFF

V gene: TRBV5-1
D gene: TRBD1
clone size: NA
J gene: TRBJ2-7
CDR3 DNA: TGCGCCAGCAGCTTGGCCGGGACAGGCTTCTACGAGCAGTACTTC
CDR3 protein: CASSLAGTGFYEQYF

V gene: TRBV4-3
D gene: TRBD1
clone size: NA
J gene: TRBJ2-1
CDR3 DNA: TGCGCCAGCAGCCACCGGGACAGGGGCTCCGGTGAGCAGTTCTTC
CDR3 protein: CASSHRDRGSGEQFF

V gene: TRBV5-1
D gene: TRBD1
clone size: NA
J gene: TRBJ1-2
CDR3 DNA: TGCGCCAGCAGCTTGGGTACAGGGGGCGCTAGGGGCTACACCTTC
CDR3 protein: CASSLGTGGARGYTF

V gene: TRBV7-2
D gene: TRBD1
clone size: NA
J gene: TRBJ2-7
CDR3 DNA: TGTGCCAGCAGCCCCCAGGGACAGGGGTCGTACGAGCAGTACTTC
CDR3 protein: CASSPQGQGSYEQYF